One and the same sample provided the 8 T cell receptor beta chains below, sequenced in a study of radiotherapy plus CTLA-4 blockade in lung cancer. The method was immunoSEQ multiplex PCR; TCRdb's version includes in-frame clones alone and lacks a portion of them. Among about 49,000 clones listed, 55% to 80% were seen once. This specimen was peripheral blood, taken from a patient treated with radiotherapy plus ipilimumab. The origin of the receptors is a human donor with non-small cell lung cancer who had a complete response to radiotherapy plus ipilimumab.

This chain connects TRBV11-2 to TRBJ1-1, with a weak D call TRBD1 (6 bases). V was cut by 2 bases and J by 4 bases, with 11 bases left in between. From germline, CDR1 is SGHAT and CDR2 FQNNGV. There are 14 residues in the CDR3. The chain's CDR3 is CASSLSGESTEAFF. The CDR3 DNA is TGTGCCAGCAGCTTATCAGGGGAGAGCACTGAAGCTTTCTTT.

The chain employs TRBV2 and TRBJ2-5; D uncertain. V lost 6 bases and J lost 5, with 10 bases in between. The CDR3 runs to 12 residues. Germline assignment: CDR1 SNHLY and CDR2 FYNNEI. DNA of the CDR3: TGTGCCAGCAGAGAGTCCGGGGAGACCCAGTACTTC. Translated: CASRESGETQYF.

This clone counts as medium-sized. This chain uses TRBV7-9 with TRBJ2-7; 9 bases line up with TRBD1. This CDR3 comprises 14 residues. Trimming removed 3 bases from V and 6 bases from J; junction bases left unmatched: 6. Germline V CDR1 and CDR2: SEHNR, FQNEAQ (reference sequence). The DNA of the CDR3 is TGTGCCAGCAGCTTGGGACAGGGTGGGCTCGAGCAGTACTTC. The encoded protein is CASSLGQGGLEQYF.

This clone turned up a few times. The rearrangement links TRBV12-2 to TRBJ1-2; the D call of TRBD1 is as the table states it, not checked on the DNA. TRBV12-2 is classified as a pseudogene. The CDR3 is 15 amino acids. The CDR3 DNA sequence: TGTGCAAGTCGCTCACTGGACAGTATCTGGTATGGCTACACCTTC. Translation: CASRSLDSIWYGYTF.

The V and J genes are TRBV5-4 and TRBJ1-2, with TRBD1 identical over 9 bases. CDR3 length: 17 amino acids. CDR1 SGHNT and CDR2 YYREEE come from the germline V gene (reference sequence). V lost 3 bases, J lost 7 bases, and 16 bases stayed unmatched. Here the CDR3 DNA reads TGTGCCAGCAGCTGGGGAGGGTGGACAGGGGATCGGCGTGGCTACACCTTC. This gives the protein CASSWGGWTGDRRGYTF.

The rearrangement uses TRBV2 and TRBJ2-7, with 8 bases fitting TRBD2. V gave up 6 bases and J gave up 1 base; unmatched junction bases: 8. The CDR3 sequence is 15 residues long. CDR1 is SNHLY and CDR2 is FYNNEI in the germline V gene. CDR3 residues: CASRDSGRLSYEQYF. CDR3 in DNA: TGTGCCAGCAGAGACAGCGGGAGACTTTCCTACGAGCAGTACTTC.

This chain connects TRBV6-5 to TRBJ2-7, with D hard to call. V lost 2 bases to trimming and J lost 0 bases, with 8 bases between them. Germline lookup yields CDR1 MNHEY and CDR2 SVGAGI. CDR3 length: 14 amino acids. CDR3 sequence reads: CASSYGQNSYEQYF. CDR3 DNA: TGTGCCAGCAGTTACGGGCAGAACTCCTACGAGCAGTACTTC.

The rearrangement links TRBV11-2 to TRBJ2-2; 9 bases align to TRBD2. The CDR3 loop spans 15 amino acids. The germline V gene has CDR1 SGHAT and CDR2 FQNNGV. V lost 8 bases to trimming and J lost 4 bases; unmatched junction nucleotides: 8. The CDR3 protein is CASASSGTSTGELFF. The CDR3 DNA follows: TGTGCCAGCGCGTCTAGCGGGACAAGCACCGGGGAGCTGTTTTTT.